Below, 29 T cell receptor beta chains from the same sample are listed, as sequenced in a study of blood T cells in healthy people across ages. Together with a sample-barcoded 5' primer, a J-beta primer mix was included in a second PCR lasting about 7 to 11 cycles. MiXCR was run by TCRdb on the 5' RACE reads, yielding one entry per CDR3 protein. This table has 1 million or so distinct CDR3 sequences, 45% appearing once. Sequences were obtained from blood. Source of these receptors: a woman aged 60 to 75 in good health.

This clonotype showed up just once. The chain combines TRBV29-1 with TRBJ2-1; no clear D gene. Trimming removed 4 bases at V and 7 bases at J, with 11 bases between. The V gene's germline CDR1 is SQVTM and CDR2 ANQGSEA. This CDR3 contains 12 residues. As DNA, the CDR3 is TGCAGCGTTGGCAGGCCGAAAAATGAGCAGTTCTTC. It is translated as CSVGRPKNEQFF.

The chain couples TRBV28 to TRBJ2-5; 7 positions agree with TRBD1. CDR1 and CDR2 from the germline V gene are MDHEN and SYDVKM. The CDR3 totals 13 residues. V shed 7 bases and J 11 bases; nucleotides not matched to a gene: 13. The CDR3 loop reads CASNDRAPREQYF. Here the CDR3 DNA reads TGTGCCAGCAACGACAGGGCCCCTCGAGAGCAGTACTTC.

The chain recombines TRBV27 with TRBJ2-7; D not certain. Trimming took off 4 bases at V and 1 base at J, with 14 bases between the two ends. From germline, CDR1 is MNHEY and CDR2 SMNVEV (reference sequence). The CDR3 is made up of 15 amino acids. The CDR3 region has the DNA TGTGCCAGCAGTTACATAGATGGTGGATCCTACGAGCAGTACTTC. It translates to CASSYIDGGSYEQYF.

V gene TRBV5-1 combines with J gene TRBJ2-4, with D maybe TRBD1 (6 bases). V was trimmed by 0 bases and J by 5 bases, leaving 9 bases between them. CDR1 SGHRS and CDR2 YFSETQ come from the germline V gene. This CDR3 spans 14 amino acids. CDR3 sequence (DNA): TGCGCCAGCAGCTTGGGAAACAGGGAAAACATTCAGTACTTC. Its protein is CASSLGNRENIQYF.

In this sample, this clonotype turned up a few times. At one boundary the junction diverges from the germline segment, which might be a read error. The DNA of the CDR3 is TGTGCCAGCAGCTACTCCGGGTCAACTGATGGCTACACCTTC. Translating gives CASSYSGSTDGYTF. The chain has TRBV6-5 and TRBJ1-2, with D hard to call. CDR3 length: 14 residues. The germline gives CDR1 MNHEY, CDR2 SVGAGI.

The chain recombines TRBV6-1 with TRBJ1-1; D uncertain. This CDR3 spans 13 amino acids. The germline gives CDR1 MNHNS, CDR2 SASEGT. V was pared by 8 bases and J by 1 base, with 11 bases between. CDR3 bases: TGTGCCAGCCGCCCTGAAAGGAACACTGAAGCTTTCTTT. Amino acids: CASRPERNTEAFF.

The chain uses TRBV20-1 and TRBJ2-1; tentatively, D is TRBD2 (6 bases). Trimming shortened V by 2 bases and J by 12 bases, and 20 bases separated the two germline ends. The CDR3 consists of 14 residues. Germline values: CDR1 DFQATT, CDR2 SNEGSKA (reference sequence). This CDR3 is CSARPRDGEVGQFF. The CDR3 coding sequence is TGCAGTGCTAGACCCCGGGACGGGGAGGTAGGGCAGTTCTTC.

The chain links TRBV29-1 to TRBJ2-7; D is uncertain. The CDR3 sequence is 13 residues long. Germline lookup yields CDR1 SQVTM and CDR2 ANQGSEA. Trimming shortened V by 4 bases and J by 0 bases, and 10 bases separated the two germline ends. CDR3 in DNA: TGCAGCGTTGTTGACCAAAGCTCCTACGAGCAGTACTTC. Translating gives CSVVDQSSYEQYF.

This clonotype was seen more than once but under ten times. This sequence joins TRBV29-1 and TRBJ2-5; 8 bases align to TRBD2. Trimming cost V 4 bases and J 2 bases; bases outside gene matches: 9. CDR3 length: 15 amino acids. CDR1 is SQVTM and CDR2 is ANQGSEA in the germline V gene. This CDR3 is CSVAWTSSLQETQYF. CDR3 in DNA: TGCAGCGTTGCCTGGACTAGCTCTCTTCAAGAGACCCAGTACTTC. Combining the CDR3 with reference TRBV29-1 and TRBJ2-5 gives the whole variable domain SAVISQKPSRDICQRGTSLTIQCQVDSQVTMMFWYRQQPGQSLTLIATANQGSEATYESGFVIDKFPISRPNLTFSTLTVSNMSPEDSSIYLCSVAWTSSLQETQYFGPGTRLLVL.

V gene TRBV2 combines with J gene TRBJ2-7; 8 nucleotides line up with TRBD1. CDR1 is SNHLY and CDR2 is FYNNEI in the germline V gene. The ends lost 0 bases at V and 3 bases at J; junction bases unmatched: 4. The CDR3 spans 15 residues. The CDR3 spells CASSEARTGSYEQYF. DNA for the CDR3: TGTGCCAGCAGTGAAGCCCGGACAGGGAGCTACGAGCAGTACTTC.

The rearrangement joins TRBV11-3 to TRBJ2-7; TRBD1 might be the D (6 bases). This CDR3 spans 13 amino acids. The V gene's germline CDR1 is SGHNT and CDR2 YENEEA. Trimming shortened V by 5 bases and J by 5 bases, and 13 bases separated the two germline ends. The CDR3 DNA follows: TGTGCCAGCAGCCCCACAGGGTGGGACGAGCAGTACTTC. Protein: CASSPTGWDEQYF.

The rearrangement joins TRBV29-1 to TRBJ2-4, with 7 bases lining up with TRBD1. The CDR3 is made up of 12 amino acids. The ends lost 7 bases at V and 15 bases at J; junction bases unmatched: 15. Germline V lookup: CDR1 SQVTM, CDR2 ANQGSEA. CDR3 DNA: TGCAGCGGGGGCGTCGGGACAGATACTCTGTACTTC. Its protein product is CSGGVGTDTLYF.

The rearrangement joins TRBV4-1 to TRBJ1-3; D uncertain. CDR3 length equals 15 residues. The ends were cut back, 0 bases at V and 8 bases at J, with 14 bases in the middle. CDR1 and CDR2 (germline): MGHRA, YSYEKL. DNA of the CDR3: TGCGCCAGCAGCCAAGAAAGGCTCGGGTCGGACACCATATATTTT. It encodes CASSQERLGSDTIYF.

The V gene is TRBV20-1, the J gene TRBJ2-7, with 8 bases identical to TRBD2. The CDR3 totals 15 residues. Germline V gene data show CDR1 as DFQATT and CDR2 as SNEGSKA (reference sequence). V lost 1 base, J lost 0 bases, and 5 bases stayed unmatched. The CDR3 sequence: CSARGSGSPSYEQYF. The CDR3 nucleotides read TGCAGTGCTAGAGGAAGCGGGAGTCCCTCCTACGAGCAGTACTTC.

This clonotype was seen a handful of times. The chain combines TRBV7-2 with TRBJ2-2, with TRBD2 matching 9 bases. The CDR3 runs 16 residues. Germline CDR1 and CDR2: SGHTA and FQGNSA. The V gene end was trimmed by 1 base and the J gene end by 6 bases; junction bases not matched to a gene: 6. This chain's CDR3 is CASSLDGTSIAGELFF. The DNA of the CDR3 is TGTGCCAGCAGCTTAGATGGGACTAGCATAGCCGGGGAGCTGTTTTTT.

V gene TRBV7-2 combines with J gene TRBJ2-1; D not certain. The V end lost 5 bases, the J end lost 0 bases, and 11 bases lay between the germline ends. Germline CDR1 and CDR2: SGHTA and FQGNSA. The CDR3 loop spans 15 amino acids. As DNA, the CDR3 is TGTGCCAGCAGCCCTGGACCGAACTCCTACAATGAGCAGTTCTTC. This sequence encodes CASSPGPNSYNEQFF.

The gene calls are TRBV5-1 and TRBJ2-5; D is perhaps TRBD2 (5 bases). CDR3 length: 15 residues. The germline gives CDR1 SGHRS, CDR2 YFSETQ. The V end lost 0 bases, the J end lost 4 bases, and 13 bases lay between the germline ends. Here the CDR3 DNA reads TGCGCCAGCAGCTTGGCCGGCCAGGCGGGAGAGACCCAGTACTTC. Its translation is CASSLAGQAGETQYF.

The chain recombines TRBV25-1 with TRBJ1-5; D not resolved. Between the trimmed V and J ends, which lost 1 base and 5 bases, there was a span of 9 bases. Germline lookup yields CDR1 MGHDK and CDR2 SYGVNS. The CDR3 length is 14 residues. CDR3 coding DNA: TGTGCCAGCAGTGAATCGGCTGCCTATCAGCCCCAGCATTTT. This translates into CASSESAAYQPQHF.

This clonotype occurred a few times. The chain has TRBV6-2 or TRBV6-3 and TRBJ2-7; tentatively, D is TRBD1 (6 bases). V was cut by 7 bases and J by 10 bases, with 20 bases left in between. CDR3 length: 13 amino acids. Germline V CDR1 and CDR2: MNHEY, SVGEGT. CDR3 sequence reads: CASTGTLLPSQYF. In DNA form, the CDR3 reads TGTGCCAGCACCGGGACACTGCTACCCAGCCAGTACTTC.

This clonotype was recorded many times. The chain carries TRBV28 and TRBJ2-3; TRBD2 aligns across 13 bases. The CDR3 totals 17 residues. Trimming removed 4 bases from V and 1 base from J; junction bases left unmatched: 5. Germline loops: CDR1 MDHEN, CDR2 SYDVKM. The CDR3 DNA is TGTGCCAGCAGTTCCCAAGGACTAGCGGGAGGCACAGATACGCAGTATTTT. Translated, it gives CASSSQGLAGGTDTQYF.

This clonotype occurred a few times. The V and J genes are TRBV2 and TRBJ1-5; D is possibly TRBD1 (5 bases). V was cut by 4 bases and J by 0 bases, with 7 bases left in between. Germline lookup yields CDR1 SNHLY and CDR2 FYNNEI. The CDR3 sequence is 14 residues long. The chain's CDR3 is CASSGQNSNQPQHF. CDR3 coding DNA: TGTGCCAGCAGTGGACAGAATAGCAATCAGCCCCAGCATTTT.

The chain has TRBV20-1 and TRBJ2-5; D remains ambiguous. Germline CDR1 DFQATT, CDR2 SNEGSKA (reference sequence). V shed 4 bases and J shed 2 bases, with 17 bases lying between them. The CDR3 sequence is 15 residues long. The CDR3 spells CSAMGTWSAQETQYF. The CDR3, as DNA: TGCAGTGCTATGGGTACTTGGTCGGCACAAGAGACCCAGTACTTC.

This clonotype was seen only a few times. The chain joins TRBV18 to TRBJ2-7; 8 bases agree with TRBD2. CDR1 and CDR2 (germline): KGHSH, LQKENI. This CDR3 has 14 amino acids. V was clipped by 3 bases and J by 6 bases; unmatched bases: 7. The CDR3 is CASSPSGRTGEQYF. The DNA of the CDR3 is TGTGCCAGCTCACCCAGCGGGAGAACGGGCGAGCAGTACTTC. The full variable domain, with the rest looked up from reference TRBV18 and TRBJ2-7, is NAGVMQNPRHLVRRRGQEARLRCSPMKGHSHVYWYRQLPEEGLKFMVYLQKENIIDESGMPKERFSAEFPKEGPSILRIQQVVRGDSAAYFCASSPSGRTGEQYFGPGTRLTVT.

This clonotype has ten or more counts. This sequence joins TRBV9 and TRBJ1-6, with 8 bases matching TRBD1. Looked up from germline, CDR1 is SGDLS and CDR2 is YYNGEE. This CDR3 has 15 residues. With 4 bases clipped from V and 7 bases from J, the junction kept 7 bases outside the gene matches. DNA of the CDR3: TGTGCCAGCAGCTCATGGACAGGGTGGAATTCACCCCTCCACTTT. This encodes CASSSWTGWNSPLHF. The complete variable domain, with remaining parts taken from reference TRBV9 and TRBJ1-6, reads DSGVTQTPKHLITATGQRVTLRCSPRSGDLSVYWYQQSLDQGLQFLIQYYNGEERAKGNILERFSAQQFPDLHSELNLSSLELGDSALYFCASSSWTGWNSPLHFGNGTRLTVT.

The CDR3 DNA reads TGTGCCAGCTCACCACAGGGAAAGGAGACCCAGTACTTC. This gives the protein CASSPQGKETQYF. The gene calls are TRBV18 and TRBJ2-5, with no clear D. Germline V gives CDR1 KGHSH, CDR2 LQKENI. The CDR3 contains 13 residues. The V and J ends lost 1 base and 5 bases respectively, with 8 bases between them. The variable domain in full, completed from reference TRBV18 and TRBJ2-5, reads NAGVMQNPRHLVRRRGQEARLRCSPMKGHSHVYWYRQLPEEGLKFMVYLQKENIIDESGMPKERFSAEFPKEGPSILRIQQVVRGDSAAYFCASSPQGKETQYFGPGTRLLVL.

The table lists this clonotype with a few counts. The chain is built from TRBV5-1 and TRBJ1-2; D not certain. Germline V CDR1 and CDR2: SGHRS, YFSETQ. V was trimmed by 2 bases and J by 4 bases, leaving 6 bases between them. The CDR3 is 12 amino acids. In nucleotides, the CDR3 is TGCGCCAGCAGCTTTGACACCTATGGCTACACCTTC. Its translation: CASSFDTYGYTF.

The CDR3 region has the DNA TGCAGTGCTAGAGATAGGAGTAGCGGGAGTGTGAACACCGGGGAGCTGTTTTTT. Translating it yields CSARDRSSGSVNTGELFF. The chain is built from TRBV20-1 and TRBJ2-2; 9 bases are shared with TRBD2. Germline V gene lookup returns CDR1 DFQATT and CDR2 SNEGSKA (reference sequence). CDR3 length equals 18 residues. With 0 bases clipped from V and 1 base from J, the junction kept 9 bases outside the gene matches.

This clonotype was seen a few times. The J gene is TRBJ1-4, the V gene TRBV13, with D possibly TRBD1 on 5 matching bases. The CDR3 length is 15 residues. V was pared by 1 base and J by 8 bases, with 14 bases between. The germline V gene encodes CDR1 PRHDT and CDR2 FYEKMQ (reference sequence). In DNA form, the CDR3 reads TGTGCCAGCAGCTTAGCAGGGAAGGGTAGGGAAAAACTGTTTTTT. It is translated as CASSLAGKGREKLFF.

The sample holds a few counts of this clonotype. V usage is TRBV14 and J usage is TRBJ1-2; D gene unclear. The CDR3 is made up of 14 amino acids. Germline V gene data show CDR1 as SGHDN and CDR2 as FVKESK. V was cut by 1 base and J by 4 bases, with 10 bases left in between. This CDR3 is CASSQGGWRYGYTF. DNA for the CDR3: TGTGCCAGCAGCCAAGGAGGATGGCGCTATGGCTACACCTTC.